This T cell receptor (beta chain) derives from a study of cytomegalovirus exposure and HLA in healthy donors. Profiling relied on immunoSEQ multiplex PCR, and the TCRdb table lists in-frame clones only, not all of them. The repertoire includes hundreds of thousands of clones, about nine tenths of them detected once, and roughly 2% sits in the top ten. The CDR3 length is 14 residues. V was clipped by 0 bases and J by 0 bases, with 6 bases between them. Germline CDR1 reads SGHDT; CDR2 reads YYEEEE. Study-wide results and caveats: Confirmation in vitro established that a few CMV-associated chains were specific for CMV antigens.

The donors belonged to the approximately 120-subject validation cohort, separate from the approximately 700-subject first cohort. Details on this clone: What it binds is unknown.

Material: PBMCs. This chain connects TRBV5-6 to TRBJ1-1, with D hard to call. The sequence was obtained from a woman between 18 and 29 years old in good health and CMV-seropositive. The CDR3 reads CASSLGALNTEAFF. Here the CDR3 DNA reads TGTGCCAGCAGCTTGGGAGCTCTGAACACTGAAGCTTTCTTT.